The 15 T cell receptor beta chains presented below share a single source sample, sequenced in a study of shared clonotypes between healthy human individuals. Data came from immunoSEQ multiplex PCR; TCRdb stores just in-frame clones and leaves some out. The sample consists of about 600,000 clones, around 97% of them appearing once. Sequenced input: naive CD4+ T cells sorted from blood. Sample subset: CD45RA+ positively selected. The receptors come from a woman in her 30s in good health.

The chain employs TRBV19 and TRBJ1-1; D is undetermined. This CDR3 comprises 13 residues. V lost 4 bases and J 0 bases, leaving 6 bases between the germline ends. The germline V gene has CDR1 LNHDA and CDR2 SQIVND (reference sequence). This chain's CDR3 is CASSKTMNTEAFF. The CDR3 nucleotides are TGTGCCAGTAGTAAGACGATGAACACTGAAGCTTTCTTT.

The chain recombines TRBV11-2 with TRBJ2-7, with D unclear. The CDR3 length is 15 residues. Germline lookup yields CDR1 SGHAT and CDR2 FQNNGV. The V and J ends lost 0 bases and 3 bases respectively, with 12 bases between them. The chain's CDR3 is CASSLDRRTVYEQYF. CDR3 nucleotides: TGTGCCAGCAGCTTAGATCGCCGGACCGTCTACGAGCAGTACTTC. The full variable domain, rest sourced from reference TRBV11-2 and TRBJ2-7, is EAGVAQSPRYKIIEKRQSVAFWCNPISGHATLYWYQQILGQGPKLLIQFQNNGVVDDSQLPKDRFSAERLKGVDSTLKIQPAKLEDSAVYLCASSLDRRTVYEQYFGPGTRLTVT.

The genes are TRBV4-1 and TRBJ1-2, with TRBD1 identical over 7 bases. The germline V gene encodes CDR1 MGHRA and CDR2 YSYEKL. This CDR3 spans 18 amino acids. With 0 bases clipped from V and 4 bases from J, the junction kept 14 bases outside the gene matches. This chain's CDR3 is CASSQEQATGSFTYGYTF. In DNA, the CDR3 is TGCGCCAGCAGCCAAGAGCAGGCGACAGGGTCTTTCACCTATGGCTACACCTTC.

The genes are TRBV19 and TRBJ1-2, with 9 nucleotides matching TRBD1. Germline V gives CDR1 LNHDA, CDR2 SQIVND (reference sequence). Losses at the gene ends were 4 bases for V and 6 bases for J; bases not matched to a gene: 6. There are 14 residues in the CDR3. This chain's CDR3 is CASSRDRGTHGYTF. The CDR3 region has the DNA TGTGCCAGTAGTAGAGACAGGGGGACACATGGCTACACCTTC. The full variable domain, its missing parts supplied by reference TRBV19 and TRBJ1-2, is DGGITQSPKYLFRKEGQNVTLSCEQNLNHDAMYWYRQDPGQGLRLIYYSQIVNDFQKGDIAEGYSVSREKKESFPLTVTSAQKNPTAFYLCASSRDRGTHGYTFGSGTRLTVV.

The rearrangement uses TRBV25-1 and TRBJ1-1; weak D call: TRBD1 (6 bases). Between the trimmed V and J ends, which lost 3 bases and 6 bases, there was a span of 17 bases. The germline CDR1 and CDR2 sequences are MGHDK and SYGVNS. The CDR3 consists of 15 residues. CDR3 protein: CASSEAWDTSSEAFF. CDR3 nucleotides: TGTGCCAGCAGTGAGGCGTGGGACACGAGCTCTGAAGCTTTCTTT.

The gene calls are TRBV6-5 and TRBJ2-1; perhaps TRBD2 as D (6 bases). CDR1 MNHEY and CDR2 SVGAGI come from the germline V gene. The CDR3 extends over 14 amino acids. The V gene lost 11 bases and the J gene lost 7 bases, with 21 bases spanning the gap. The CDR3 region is CACGKRGWSNEQFF. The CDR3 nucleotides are TGTGCCTGCGGGAAAAGAGGGTGGAGTAATGAGCAGTTCTTC.

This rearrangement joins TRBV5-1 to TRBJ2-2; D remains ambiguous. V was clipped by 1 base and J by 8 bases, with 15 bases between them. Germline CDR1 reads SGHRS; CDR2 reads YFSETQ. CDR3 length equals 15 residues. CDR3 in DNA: TGCGCCAGCAGCTTGTTACCAGAGGTGACGGGGGAGCTGTTTTTT. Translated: CASSLLPEVTGELFF.

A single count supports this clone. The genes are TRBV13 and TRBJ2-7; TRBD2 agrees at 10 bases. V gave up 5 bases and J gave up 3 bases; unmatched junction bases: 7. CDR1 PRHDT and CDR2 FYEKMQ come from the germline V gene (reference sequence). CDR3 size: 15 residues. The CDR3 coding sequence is TGTGCCAGCAGCGAAGCGGGAGGGGATGGCTACGAGCAGTACTTC. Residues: CASSEAGGDGYEQYF.

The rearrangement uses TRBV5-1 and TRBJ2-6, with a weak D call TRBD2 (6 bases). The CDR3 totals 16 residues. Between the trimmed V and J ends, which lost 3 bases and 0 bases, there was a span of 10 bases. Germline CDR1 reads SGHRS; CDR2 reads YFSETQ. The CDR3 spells CASSSRGDSGANVLTF. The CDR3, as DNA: TGCGCCAGCAGCTCGCGGGGTGACTCTGGGGCCAACGTCCTGACTTTC. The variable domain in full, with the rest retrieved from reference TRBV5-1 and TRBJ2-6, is KAGVTQTPRYLIKTRGQQVTLSCSPISGHRSVSWYQQTPGQGLQFLFEYFSETQRNKGNFPGRFSGRQFSNSRSEMNVSTLELGDSALYLCASSSRGDSGANVLTFGAGSRLTVL.

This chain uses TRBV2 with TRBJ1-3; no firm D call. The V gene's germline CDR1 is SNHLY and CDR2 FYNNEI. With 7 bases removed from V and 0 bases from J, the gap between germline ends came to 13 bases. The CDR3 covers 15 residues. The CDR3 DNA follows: TGTGCCAGCAAAGAGGGCCTCACCTCTGGAAACACCATATATTTT. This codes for CASKEGLTSGNTIYF.

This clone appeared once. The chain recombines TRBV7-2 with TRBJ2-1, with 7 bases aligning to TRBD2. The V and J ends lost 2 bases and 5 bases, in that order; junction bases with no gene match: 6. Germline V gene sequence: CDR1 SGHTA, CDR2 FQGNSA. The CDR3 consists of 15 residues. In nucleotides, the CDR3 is TGTGCCAGCAGCTTATGGCTAGCGGAGAACAATGAGCAGTTCTTC. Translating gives CASSLWLAENNEQFF.

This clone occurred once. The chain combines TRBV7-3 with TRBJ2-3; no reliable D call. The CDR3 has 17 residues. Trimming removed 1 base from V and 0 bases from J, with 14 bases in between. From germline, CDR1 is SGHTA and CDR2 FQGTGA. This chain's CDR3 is CASSLRVSRTSTDTQYF. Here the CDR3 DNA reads TGTGCCAGCAGCTTAAGAGTCAGCCGAACTAGCACAGATACGCAGTATTTT.

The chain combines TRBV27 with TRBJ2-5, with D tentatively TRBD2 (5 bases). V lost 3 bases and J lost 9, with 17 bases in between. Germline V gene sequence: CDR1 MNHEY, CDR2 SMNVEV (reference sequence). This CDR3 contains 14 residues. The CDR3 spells CASSFRNKDSPQYF. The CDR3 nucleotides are TGTGCCAGCAGTTTCCGCAACAAGGACTCCCCCCAGTACTTC.

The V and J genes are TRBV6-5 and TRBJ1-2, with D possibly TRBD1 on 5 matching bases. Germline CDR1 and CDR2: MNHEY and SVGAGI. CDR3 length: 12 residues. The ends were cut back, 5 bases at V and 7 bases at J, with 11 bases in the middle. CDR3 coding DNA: TGTGCCAGCAGTACCAGACAGTCTGGCTACACCTTC. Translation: CASSTRQSGYTF.

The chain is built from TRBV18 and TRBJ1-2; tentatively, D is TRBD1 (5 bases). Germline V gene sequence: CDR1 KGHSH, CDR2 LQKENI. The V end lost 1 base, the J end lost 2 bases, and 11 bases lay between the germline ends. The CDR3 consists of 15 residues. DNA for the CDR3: TGTGCCAGCTCACCACGCCCGGGGCAGAACTATGGCTACACCTTC. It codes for CASSPRPGQNYGYTF. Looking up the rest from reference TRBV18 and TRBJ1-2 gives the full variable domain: NAGVMQNPRHLVRRRGQEARLRCSPMKGHSHVYWYRQLPEEGLKFMVYLQKENIIDESGMPKERFSAEFPKEGPSILRIQQVVRGDSAAYFCASSPRPGQNYGYTFGSGTRLTVV.